Listed below are T cell receptor beta chains from one sample, sequenced in a study of CD8 T cells in ankylosing spondylitis. A single record per CDR3 protein comes from TCRdb applying MiXCR to the 5' RACE reads. This sample has 250,000 to 350,000 distinct CDR3 sequences, with around 19% found just once. Sequenced: blood, either unsorted or a sorted T cell fraction (not recorded which). These receptors came from a male donor with ankylosing spondylitis or in good health (not recorded which). Each CDR3 is given with its conserved first and last residue. The D gene is left open where the match is weak. Expanded clones are given a class, and other clones once, few, many or no size at all.

clone_size j_call d_call v_call cdr3_nt cdr3_aa
- TRBJ2-5 TRBD2 TRBV5-1 TGCGCCAGCAGCTGGACTAGAGAACAGACCCAGTACTTC CASSWTREQTQYF
many TRBJ2-5 - TRBV6-1 TGTGCCACCACAAGCGGTAATGAAGAGACCCAGTACTTC CATTSGNEETQYF
few TRBJ2-1 - TRBV3-1 TGTGCCAGCAGCCTGCCGGGCAGGGGGCAGTTCTTC CASSLPGRGQFF
- TRBJ2-3 - TRBV3-1 TGTGCCAGCAGCCAAGGTCCTCCTCGGGGCACAGATACGCAGTATTTT CASSQGPPRGTDTQYF
many TRBJ1-5 - TRBV25-1 TGTGCCAGCAGTGGTGGGGGCAATCAGCCCCAGCATTTT CASSGGGNQPQHF
few TRBJ1-5 TRBD1 TRBV5-1 TGCGCCAGCAGCCTTGGGACAGGGGAACAGCCCCAGCATTTT CASSLGTGEQPQHF
- TRBJ2-2 - TRBV16 TGTACCAGCAGCCAAAAAGGCATCACCGGGGAGCTGTTTTTT CTSSQKGITGELFF
many TRBJ2-3 TRBD2 TRBV20-1 TGCAGTGCTACTAGCGGGGCCCGTTACGCAGATACGCAGTATTTT CSATSGARYADTQYF
many TRBJ2-5 - TRBV7-3 TGTGCCAGCAGCTTAACGGGCCAGGGAGGACAAGAGACCCAGTACTTC CASSLTGQGGQETQYF
- TRBJ2-1 - TRBV14 TGTGCCAGCAGCTACTTGGCCTACAATGAGCAGTTCTTC CASSYLAYNEQFF
- TRBJ2-1 TRBD2 TRBV27 TGTGCCAGCAGTTTCGGACTAGCGCCTTACAATGAGCAGTTCTTC CASSFGLAPYNEQFF
- TRBJ2-2 - TRBV5-4 TGTGCCACCGGCTCTGGGTCGGACACCGGGGAGCTGTTTTTT CATGSGSDTGELFF
few TRBJ2-5 - TRBV20-1 TGCAGTGCCGTACAGACAGTCCAAGAGACCCAGTACTTC CSAVQTVQETQYF
- TRBJ1-2 - TRBV9 TGTGCCAGCAGCGGTTGGAGGGGTGGCTACACCTTC CASSGWRGGYTF
many TRBJ1-2 TRBD1 TRBV5-6 TGTGCCAGCAGGATGGGACAGGGGCTCAACTATGGCTACACCTTC CASRMGQGLNYGYTF
few TRBJ2-5 - TRBV20-1 TGCAGTGCTAGAGATGTGCGGAGGGTAGAGACCCAGTACTTC CSARDVRRVETQYF
few TRBJ1-5 - TRBV30 TGTGCCTGGAGTGTTGGAAGGGAAAATCAGCCCCAGCATTTT CAWSVGRENQPQHF
few TRBJ2-5 - TRBV5-1 TGCGCCAGCAGCTTAGACACCTTTAAGGGAGAGACCCAGTACTTC CASSLDTFKGETQYF
many TRBJ1-1 - TRBV9 TGTGCCAGCAGCGACGGACTGACGAACACTGAAGCTTTCTTT CASSDGLTNTEAFF
few TRBJ2-3 TRBD2 TRBV5-4 TGTGCCAGCAGCAAGGGAGGTAGCGGGGGTCCTGGAGATACGCAGTATTTT CASSKGGSGGPGDTQYF
few TRBJ1-5 - TRBV7-9 TGTGCCAGCAGACCCTACGGACGGGATAGCAATCAGCCCCAGCATTTT CASRPYGRDSNQPQHF
- TRBJ2-2 TRBD1 TRBV7-6 TGTGCCAGCAGCTTAGCCCTTGGACAGGGGGCTTACACCGGGGAGCTGTTTTTT CASSLALGQGAYTGELFF
- TRBJ2-5 TRBD1 TRBV12-3/TRBV12-4 TGTGCCAGCAGTTTAGGACAGGGTCCCGAGACCCAGTACTTC CASSLGQGPETQYF
- TRBJ2-2 - TRBV27 TGTGCCAGCAGGCGGGGGCGGGTGACCGGGGAGCTGTTTTTT CASRRGRVTGELFF
- TRBJ2-1 TRBD2 TRBV12-3/TRBV12-4 TGTGCCAGCAGTTTAGAGGGTCTAGCGGGAGTTGAGCAGTTCTTC CASSLEGLAGVEQFF
- TRBJ2-1 TRBD2 TRBV12-3/TRBV12-4 TGTGCCAGCAGTCGGACTAGCGGGAGAGGCCCTCAGTTCTTC CASSRTSGRGPQFF
- TRBJ2-4 - TRBV12-3/TRBV12-4 TGTGCCAGCAGTTTAATCGGCGGAAGGGGGAAAAACATTCAGTACTTC CASSLIGGRGKNIQYF
- TRBJ1-5 TRBD1 TRBV29-1 TGCAGCGTTTCCGGGACAGGGAACAATCAGCCCCAGCATTTT CSVSGTGNNQPQHF
- TRBJ2-2 TRBD1 TRBV18 TGTGCCAGCTCACTCGGGACAGCGGCATTCGGGGAGCTGTTTTTT CASSLGTAAFGELFF
few TRBJ2-1 TRBD2 TRBV10-2 TGCGCCAGCAGTGAGTCCTCGGGACTAGCGGGAGTGGGGGCCTACAATGAGCAGTTCTTC CASSESSGLAGVGAYNEQFF
- TRBJ2-1 TRBD2 TRBV9 TGTGCCAGCAGCGTAGACTCGGCGGGAGGGCCGATCGATGAGCAGTTCTTC CASSVDSAGGPIDEQFF
- TRBJ2-1 TRBD1 TRBV20-1 TGCAGTGCTAGAGGCGATGGGACAGGGCCCTACAATGAGCAGTTCTTC CSARGDGTGPYNEQFF
few TRBJ1-2 - TRBV9 TGTGCCAGCAGCGTAGGCGGCCCAGGGGTCTATGGCTACACCTTC CASSVGGPGVYGYTF
many TRBJ2-3 - TRBV29-1 TGCAGCGACGGGGGAGTCGACACAGATACGCAGTATTTT CSDGGVDTDTQYF
few TRBJ2-3 - TRBV7-6 TGTGCCAGCAGACAACCAGGAGATACGCAGTATTTT CASRQPGDTQYF
- TRBJ1-5 - TRBV18 TGTGCCAGCTCACCATTCGCAGTGTTGGATCAGCCCCAGCATTTT CASSPFAVLDQPQHF
- TRBJ2-2 - TRBV12-3/TRBV12-4 TGTGCCAGCATCTCCTTCGGGGGGCGGGGGGAGCTGTTTTTT CASISFGGRGELFF
few TRBJ2-3 TRBD2 TRBV5-5 TGTGCCAGCAGCTTGGATCTAGCGGGGCGCGGGGGTACGCAGTATTTT CASSLDLAGRGGTQYF
few TRBJ1-1 - TRBV4-1 TGCGCCAGCAGCCAAGATATTAATTTCGCTGGCACTGAAGCTTTCTTT CASSQDINFAGTEAFF